This T cell receptor (beta chain) was documented in a study of blood T cell repertoires in COVID-19. Study-wide background: Samples representing acute and convalescent COVID-19 were sourced from the United States, Italy and Spain. Sample material is recorded as cDNA or gDNA derived from T cells, B-cell-depleted T cells, or PBMCs.

Authors' data handling: Reference gene primers were amplified, and this amplification served to estimate nucleated cell counts. The data were produced by immunoSEQ multiplex PCR, yet TCRdb's version contains in-frame clones alone and is incomplete. The D gene and trimming were derived from the DNA, and the V and J assignments and clone size from that table. Here the sample spans around 40,000 clones, 70% to 90% being singletons. The V gene lost 3 bases and the J gene lost 3 bases, with 11 bases spanning the gap. The CDR3 totals 13 residues. Per germline, CDR1 DFQATT and CDR2 SNEGSKA (reference sequence).

This clonotype originated in a human donor in a cohort sampled during active COVID-19. The V gene is TRBV20-1, the J gene TRBJ1-1, with D possibly being TRBD1 (6 bases). Source material: peripheral blood. Written as DNA, the CDR3 is TGCAGTGCTAGTAAAGGGGGGGACACTGAAGCTTTCTTT. Amino acid sequence: CSASKGGDTEAFF.